Listed below are T cell receptor beta chains from one sample, sequenced in a study of blood T cell repertoires in COVID-19. Data came from immunoSEQ multiplex PCR; TCRdb stores just in-frame clones and leaves some out. The table lists some 170,000 clones, roughly 82% of them singletons. Sequencing input: peripheral blood. These receptors all stem from a woman between 65 and 79 years old with acute or convalescent COVID-19. The CDR3 runs from the conserved cysteine through the conserved F or W. D genes are given only for firm matches. Clone size is stated in some rows and not others, as once, few, many or a class when expanded.

cdr3_length j_call clone_size d_call v_call cdr3_nt cdr3_aa
13 TRBJ2-7 - TRBD2 TRBV12-3/TRBV12-4 TGTGCCAGCAAACTAGCGGCGGGCCTCGGGCAGTACTTC CASKLAAGLGQYF
15 TRBJ1-1 - - TRBV3-1/TRBV3-2 TGTGCCAGCAGCATTATCAGGGGTCCGAACACTGAAGCTTTCTTT CASSIIRGPNTEAFF
16 TRBJ2-5 - TRBD2 TRBV28 TGTGCCAGCAGATCCGGGACTAGCGGGTACCAAGAGACCCAGTACTTC CASRSGTSGYQETQYF
15 TRBJ1-3 - - TRBV21-1 TGTGCCAGCAGCAAAGCCCGGACAGGGATGGGCAGCACCTTTTTT CASSKARTGMGSTFF
14 TRBJ2-7 - TRBD2 TRBV4-3 TGCGCCAGCAGCCCCGGACTAGCAGCCTACGAGCAGTACTTC CASSPGLAAYEQYF
14 TRBJ2-2 - TRBD1 TRBV6-4 TGTGCCAGCAGAGGGGGCCCGAACACCGGGGAGCTGTTTTTT CASRGGPNTGELFF
15 TRBJ2-2 few - TRBV7-9 TGTGCCAGCAGCTCCCTCGACAGGATCACCGGGGAGCTGTTTTTT CASSSLDRITGELFF
15 TRBJ1-2 - TRBD1 TRBV30 TGTGCCTGGAGTGACGGGGGACAGAGAAACTATGGCTACACCTTC CAWSDGGQRNYGYTF
12 TRBJ2-1 - - TRBV24-1 TGTGCCACCAGTGAGGGGGGCAATGAGCAGTTCTTC CATSEGGNEQFF
14 TRBJ1-1 once - TRBV23-1 TGCGCCAGCAGTCCCCCGACTGGCTACACTGAAGCTTTCTTT CASSPPTGYTEAFF
15 TRBJ2-1 once TRBD2 TRBV6-2/TRBV6-3 TGTGCCAGCAGTCATTTAGCGGGAACGGGGAATGAGCAGTTCTTC CASSHLAGTGNEQFF
13 TRBJ2-2 - - TRBV5-4 TGTGCCAGCACCGGACTATCCACCGGGGAGCTGTTTTTT CASTGLSTGELFF
15 TRBJ1-1 few TRBD1 TRBV9 TGTGCCAGCAGCGTAGTCCCGACAGGGAGGACTGAAGCTTTCTTT CASSVVPTGRTEAFF
11 TRBJ2-1 - - TRBV18 TGTGCCAGCCATACCCGGGATGAGCAGTTCTTC CASHTRDEQFF
16 TRBJ1-3 - - TRBV6-6 TGTGCCAGCAGTTACGGGGCCTTCTCCTCTGGAAACACCATATATTTT CASSYGAFSSGNTIYF
15 TRBJ2-2 - TRBD2 TRBV2 TGTGCCAGCAGTCTTAGCGGGAGCGACACCGGGGAGCTGTTTTTT CASSLSGSDTGELFF
14 TRBJ2-1 - TRBD1 TRBV9 TGTGCCAGCAGCAGACAGGGGGCTCACAATGAGCAGTTCTTC CASSRQGAHNEQFF
13 TRBJ1-1 - - TRBV2 TGTGCCAGCAGTGGGGGACTAGGGACTGAAGCTTTCTTT CASSGGLGTEAFF
16 TRBJ1-2 - - TRBV11-2 TGTGCCAGCAGCTCATCCGGGACCATGGGCCACCAGGGGTACACCTTC CASSSSGTMGHQGYTF
13 TRBJ1-1 - TRBD1 TRBV5-1 TGCGCCAGCAGCACACAGGGGGACACTGAAGCTTTCTTT CASSTQGDTEAFF
13 TRBJ2-1 - - TRBV30 TGTGCCTGGAGTGTCGGCGGGTGGAGTGAGCAGTTCTTC CAWSVGGWSEQFF
15 TRBJ2-7 once TRBD1 TRBV7-2 TGTGCCAGCAGCCGCTCCGACAGGGGCCGTTACGAGCAGTACTTC CASSRSDRGRYEQYF
18 TRBJ2-6 - - TRBV7-9 TGTGCCAGCAGCTTAGGGCAGGGTTCCCTTGATAAGGCCAACGTCCTGACTTTC CASSLGQGSLDKANVLTF
14 TRBJ1-2 few - TRBV10-3 TGTGCCATCAGTCCGGGACAAGCTAACTATGGCTACACCTTC CAISPGQANYGYTF
15 TRBJ1-1 - TRBD1 TRBV6-4 TGTGCCAGCAGTGCCTTTCTCGGACAGGGAGCTGAAGCTTTCTTT CASSAFLGQGAEAFF
15 TRBJ2-7 - TRBD1 TRBV23-1 TGCGCCAGCAGCCAAACCCGGGACAGACCCTACGAGCAGTACTTC CASSQTRDRPYEQYF
16 TRBJ2-5 - - TRBV7-9 TGTGCCAGCAGCTTAGCCCAGGGGGGCTACCAAGAGACCCAGTACTTC CASSLAQGGYQETQYF
12 TRBJ1-2 - - TRBV2 TGTGCCAGCAGTGTTGGTAGCTATGGCTACACCTTC CASSVGSYGYTF
16 TRBJ2-5 - TRBD1 TRBV5-4 TGTGCCAGCAGCCCCCAAACAGGGGGTCTCAGAGAGACCCAGTACTTC CASSPQTGGLRETQYF
14 TRBJ2-2 - TRBD2 TRBV3-1/TRBV3-2 TGTGCCAGCAGCCATTCTGGGAGGGCCGGGGAGCTGTTTTTT CASSHSGRAGELFF
15 TRBJ1-5 - TRBD1 TRBV19 TGTGCCAGTAGTATCGCTTTCAGGGGGAATCAGCCCCAGCATTTT CASSIAFRGNQPQHF
16 TRBJ2-1 - TRBD2 TRBV4-2 TGTGCCAGCAGCCAAGGACCTAGCGGGGGGGCCCGAGAGCAGTTCTTC CASSQGPSGGAREQFF
17 TRBJ2-1 - - TRBV7-2 TGTGCCAGCAGCTTGTTGGGGGGGCAATTTAGGTACAATGAGCAGTTCTTC CASSLLGGQFRYNEQFF
17 TRBJ1-6 few TRBD1 TRBV28 TGTGCCAGCAGTTTATGGGGGACAGGGGCAATTGATTCACCCCTCCACTTT CASSLWGTGAIDSPLHF
17 TRBJ1-1 - - TRBV30 TGTGCCTGGGCCTTTAGGAGGGGGGGGCGGTCGAACACTGAAGCTTTCTTT CAWAFRRGGRSNTEAFF
16 TRBJ1-2 - TRBD1 TRBV5-1 TGCGCCAGCAGCTTGGATAGTACAGGGGGCCTCTATGGCTACACCTTC CASSLDSTGGLYGYTF
16 TRBJ1-1 - - TRBV24-1 TGTGCCTCTTTTCCCACCTCGACAGCTATGAACACTGAAGCTTTCTTT CASFPTSTAMNTEAFF
15 TRBJ2-7 - TRBD2 TRBV4-1 TGCGCCAGCAGCCAAGGAGCGGGGGCGTCCTACGAGCAGTACTTC CASSQGAGASYEQYF
14 TRBJ2-1 - - TRBV28 TGTGCCAGCAGTTCCAATTTCGGCTACAATGAGCAGTTCTTC CASSSNFGYNEQFF
15 TRBJ1-5 - - TRBV4-1 TGCGCCAGCAGCCAAGTGCCCGCGGGCGATCAGCCCCAGCATTTT CASSQVPAGDQPQHF
13 TRBJ1-1 few - TRBV12-3/TRBV12-4 TGTGCCAGCAGGCAGTACAGGGCGTCAGAAGCTTTCTTT CASRQYRASEAFF
13 TRBJ1-2 - - TRBV29-1 TGCAGCGTTGTTAACTATTTGGACTATGGCTACACCTTC CSVVNYLDYGYTF
16 TRBJ2-1 - TRBD2 TRBV4-1 TGCGCCAGCAGCCAAGTCATGGGGGGGGAATACAATGAGCAGTTCTTC CASSQVMGGEYNEQFF
15 TRBJ1-6 - - TRBV7-8 TGTGCCAGCAGCTTAGAGGGGAACGGGCTCTCACCCCTCCACTTT CASSLEGNGLSPLHF
14 TRBJ2-7 - - TRBV6-5 TGTGCCAGCAGTCGAACCACTACAGGCGGCGAGCAGTACTTC CASSRTTTGGEQYF
13 TRBJ1-1 - - TRBV5-6 TGTGCCAGCAGTAGGGGGATGGGGAATGAAGCTTTCTTT CASSRGMGNEAFF
14 TRBJ2-1 - TRBD2 TRBV6-5 TGTGCCAGCGTCGGGAGGACCTCCTACAATGAGCAGTTCTTC CASVGRTSYNEQFF
14 TRBJ1-1 few TRBD1 TRBV6-2/TRBV6-3 TGTGCCAGCAGTGCCCACAGGGGTAGCACTGAAGCTTTCTTT CASSAHRGSTEAFF
14 TRBJ1-1 - - TRBV14 TGTGCCAGCAGCCTTGCGGGGTTCGGGGCTGAAGCTTTCTTT CASSLAGFGAEAFF
15 TRBJ1-1 - - TRBV19 TGTGCCAGTAGTATAATCGCCCGCAGGGACACTGAAGCTTTCTTT CASSIIARRDTEAFF
14 TRBJ1-1 - TRBD1 TRBV3-1/TRBV3-2 TGTGCCAGCAGCCGGCGGACAGGGGGGACTGAAGCTTTCTTT CASSRRTGGTEAFF
15 TRBJ1-5 - TRBD1 TRBV5-6 TGTGCCAGCAGCTGGGGAACAGGGGCGGGTCAGCCCCAGCATTTT CASSWGTGAGQPQHF
14 TRBJ2-7 - - TRBV24-1 TGTGCCACCGCCCCCAGGGGCATAGGCTCCGAGCAGTACTTC CATAPRGIGSEQYF
15 TRBJ2-1 - TRBD2 TRBV7-9 TGTGCCAGCAGCTTCGGGACTAGCGGGATTAATGAGCAGTTCTTC CASSFGTSGINEQFF